The entry that follows covers one T cell receptor beta chain sequence. Its antigen specificity is not known. The record has no base qualities; no much larger clone is one base away. This entry is derived from a study of cytomegalovirus exposure and HLA in healthy donors listed by TCRdb under 2017. For context, the study as a whole: A later analysis indicated that the 120 or so validation repertoires were generated on the platform also employed for the 670 or so repertoires of the first cohort. The study aimed to test whether cataloging public T cell receptors could reveal signatures of past pathogen exposure. Along with the roughly 700-subject first cohort, a separate validation cohort of over 90 different subjects was used. The study combined high-throughput TCR immunosequencing, statistical association of individual TCRs with disease status, and machine learning to predict cytomegalovirus infection status.

The library was obtained by the immunoSEQ multiplex PCR assay. Regarding the original processing steps: To diagnose cytomegalovirus status from the catalog of TCR beta chain sequences, a statistical classification framework was built. Sourced from immuneACCESS, this table was stored by TCRdb with only in-frame sequences that have V and J called. A share of the clones is absent; for the studies checked, an unresolved V gene accounts for under half, and the remainder has no known explanation. That table furnishes V, J and clone size, whereas the DNA furnished D and trimming. This sample gives approximately 110,000 clones in total; approximately 94% of them show up just once. 1% to 1.5% of the sample goes to the ten largest clones. Based on the germline V gene, the CDR1 and CDR2 sequences are SQVTM and ANQGSEA. Unmatched junction bases come to 6, with V trimmed by 6 bases and J by 4 bases. Its CDR3 holds 13 amino acids, cysteine through phenylalanine. Left in the record is the CDR3 DNA by itself, 39 bases read in frame from the first base.

Separate from the approximately 730-subject first cohort, the validation cohort of about 130 subjects was the group to which the donors belonged. Results the study describes overall, beyond this receptor: The study gave a list of about 160 TCR beta chains associated with cytomegalovirus. The authors suggested that the approach could potentially be extended to other disease states and immunological phenotypes. All 120 or so repertoires were used to score co-occurrence in the validation cohort in a later analysis, because that analysis had no HLA typing for the cohort. In vitro tests confirmed that a few of the cytomegalovirus-associated TCR beta chains recognize cytomegalovirus antigens. The classifier was reported to diagnose cytomegalovirus status with high specificity and sensitivity in both the original cohort and the validation cohort. Across donors, most TCR sequences were observed very rarely, whereas some public TCRs were present in many individuals. Of the cluster scores, roughly 95% were above 0 in a later analysis, which found that TCRs clustered in the first cohort also tended to co-occur in the approximately 110 validation repertoires.

Sequenced sample: PBMCs. This sequence was found in a woman aged 18 to 35 in good health and CMV-seronegative. The chain employs TRBV29-1 and TRBJ2-7; 10 junctional bases match TRBD1. The encoded CDR3 is CSVETGGDYEQYF. The bases are TGCAGCGTGGAGACAGGGGGCGATTACGAGCAGTACTTC.